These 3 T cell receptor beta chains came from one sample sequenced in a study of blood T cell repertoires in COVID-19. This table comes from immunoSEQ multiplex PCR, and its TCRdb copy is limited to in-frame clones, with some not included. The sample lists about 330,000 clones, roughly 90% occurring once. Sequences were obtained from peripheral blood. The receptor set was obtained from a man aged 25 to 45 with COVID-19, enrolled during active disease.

Here the CDR3 DNA reads TGTGCCAGCAGCTTAAAAGACAGACGGCCATACAATGAGCAGTTCTTC. It yields the protein CASSLKDRRPYNEQFF. The rearrangement uses TRBV5-8 and TRBJ2-1; tentatively, D is TRBD1 (5 bases). Trimming took 2 bases from V and 4 from J, leaving 16 bases between them. CDR1 is SGHTS, CDR2 YDEGEE, per germline. The CDR3 spans 16 residues.

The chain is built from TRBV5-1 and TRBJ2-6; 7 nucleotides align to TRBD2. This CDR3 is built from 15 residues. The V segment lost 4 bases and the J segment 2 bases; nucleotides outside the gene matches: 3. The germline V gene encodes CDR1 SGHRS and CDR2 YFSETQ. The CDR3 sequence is CASSREDPGANVLTF. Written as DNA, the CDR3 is TGCGCCAGCAGCCGGGAGGACCCTGGGGCCAACGTCCTGACTTTC.

DNA for the CDR3: TGTGCCAGCAGCCCGGAGGTCTATGGCTACACCTTC. It yields the protein CASSPEVYGYTF. The chain employs TRBV7-9 and TRBJ1-2, with unresolved D. The germline V and J ends were trimmed by 5 bases and 4 bases, with 8 bases remaining between them. Germline assignment: CDR1 SEHNR and CDR2 FQNEAQ (reference sequence). CDR3 size: 12 residues.